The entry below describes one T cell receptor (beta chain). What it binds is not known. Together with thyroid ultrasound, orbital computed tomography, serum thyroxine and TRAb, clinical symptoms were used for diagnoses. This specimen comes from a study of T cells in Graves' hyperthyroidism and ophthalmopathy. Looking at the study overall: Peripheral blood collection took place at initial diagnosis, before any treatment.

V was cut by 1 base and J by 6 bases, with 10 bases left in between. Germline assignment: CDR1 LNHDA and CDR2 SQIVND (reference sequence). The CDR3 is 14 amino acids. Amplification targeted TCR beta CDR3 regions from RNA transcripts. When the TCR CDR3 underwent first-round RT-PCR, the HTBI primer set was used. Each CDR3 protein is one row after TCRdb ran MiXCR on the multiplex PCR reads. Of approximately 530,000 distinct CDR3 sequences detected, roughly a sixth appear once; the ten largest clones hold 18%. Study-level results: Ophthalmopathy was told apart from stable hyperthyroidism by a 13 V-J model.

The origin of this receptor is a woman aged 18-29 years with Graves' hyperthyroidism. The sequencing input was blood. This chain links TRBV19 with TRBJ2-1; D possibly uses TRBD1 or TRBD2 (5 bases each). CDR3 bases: TGTGCCAGTAGTATAGGTGCGAGGGGCAATGAGCAGTTCTTC. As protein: CASSIGARGNEQFF. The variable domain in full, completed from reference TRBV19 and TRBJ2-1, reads DGGITQSPKYLFRKEGQNVTLSCEQNLNHDAMYWYRQDPGQGLRLIYYSQIVNDFQKGDIAEGYSVSREKKESFPLTVTSAQKNPTAFYLCASSIGARGNEQFFGPGTRLTVL.